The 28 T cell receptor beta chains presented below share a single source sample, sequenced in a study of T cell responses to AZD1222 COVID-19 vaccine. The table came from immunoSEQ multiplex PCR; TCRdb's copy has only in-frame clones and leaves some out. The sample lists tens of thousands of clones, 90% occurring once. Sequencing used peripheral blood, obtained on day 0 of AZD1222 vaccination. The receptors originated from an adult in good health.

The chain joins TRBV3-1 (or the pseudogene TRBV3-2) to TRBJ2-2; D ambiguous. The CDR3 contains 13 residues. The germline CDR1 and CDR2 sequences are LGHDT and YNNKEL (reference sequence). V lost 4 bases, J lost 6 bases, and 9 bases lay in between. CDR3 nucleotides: TGTGCCAGCAGCCCGGCCTTAGCCGGGGAGCTGTTTTTT. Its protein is CASSPALAGELFF.

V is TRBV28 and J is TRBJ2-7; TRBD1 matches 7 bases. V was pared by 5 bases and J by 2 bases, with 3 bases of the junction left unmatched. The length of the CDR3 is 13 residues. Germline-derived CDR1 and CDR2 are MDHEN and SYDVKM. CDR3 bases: TGTGCCAGCAGTGGGGACAGTCCCTACGAGCAGTACTTC. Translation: CASSGDSPYEQYF.

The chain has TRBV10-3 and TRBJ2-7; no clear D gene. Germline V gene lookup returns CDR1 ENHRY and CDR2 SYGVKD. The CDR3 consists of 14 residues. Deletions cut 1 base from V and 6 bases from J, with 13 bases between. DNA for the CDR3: TGTGCCATCAGTGAGTTAGCCAGTACGGGCGAGCAGTACTTC. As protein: CAISELASTGEQYF.

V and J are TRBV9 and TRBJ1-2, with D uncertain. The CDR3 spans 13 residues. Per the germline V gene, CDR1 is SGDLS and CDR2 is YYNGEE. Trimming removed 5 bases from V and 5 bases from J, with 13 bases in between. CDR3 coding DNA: TGTGCCAGCAGTCCAGGTAGCTCGTATGGCTACACCTTC. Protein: CASSPGSSYGYTF.

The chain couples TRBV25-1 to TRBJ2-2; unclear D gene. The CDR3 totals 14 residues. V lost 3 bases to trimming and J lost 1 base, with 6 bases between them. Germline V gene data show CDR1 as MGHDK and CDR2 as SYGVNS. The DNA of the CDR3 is TGTGCCAGCAGTGATCCAGGGAACACCGGGGAGCTGTTTTTT. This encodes CASSDPGNTGELFF.

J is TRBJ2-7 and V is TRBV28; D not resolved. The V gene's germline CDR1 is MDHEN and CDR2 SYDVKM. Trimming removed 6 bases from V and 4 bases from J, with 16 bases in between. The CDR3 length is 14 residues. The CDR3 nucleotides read TGTGCCAGCAGCACTCCCCTAGGGCTATACGAGCAGTACTTC. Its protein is CASSTPLGLYEQYF.

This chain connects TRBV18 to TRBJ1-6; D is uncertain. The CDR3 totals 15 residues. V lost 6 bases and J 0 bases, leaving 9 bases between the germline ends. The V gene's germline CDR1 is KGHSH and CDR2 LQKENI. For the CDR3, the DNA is TGTGCCAGCTCGCCTGGAAGCTCCTATAATTCACCCCTCCACTTT. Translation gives CASSPGSSYNSPLHF.

The CDR3 loop is CASSPHRGGNQPQHF. DNA for the CDR3: TGTGCCAGCAGCCCGCACAGGGGTGGCAATCAGCCCCAGCATTTT. V usage is TRBV7-2 and J usage is TRBJ1-5; 7 bases align to TRBD1. V shed 5 bases, J shed 2 bases, and the junction held 6 bases outside the gene matches. This CDR3 comprises 15 residues. Germline CDR1 and CDR2: SGHTA and FQGNSA.

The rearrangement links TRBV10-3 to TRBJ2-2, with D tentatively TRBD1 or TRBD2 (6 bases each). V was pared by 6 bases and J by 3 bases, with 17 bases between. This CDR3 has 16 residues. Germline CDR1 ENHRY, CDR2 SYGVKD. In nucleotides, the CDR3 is TGTGCCATCAGGGCGGGGCAGGGGCAAGACACCGGGGAGCTGTTTTTT. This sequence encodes CAIRAGQGQDTGELFF.

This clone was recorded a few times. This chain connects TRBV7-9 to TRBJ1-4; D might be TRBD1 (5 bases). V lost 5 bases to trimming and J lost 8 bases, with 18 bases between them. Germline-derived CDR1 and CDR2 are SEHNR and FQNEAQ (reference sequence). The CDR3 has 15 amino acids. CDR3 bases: TGTGCCAGCAGCCTTCGGGACCCGGCAGGGGAAAAACTGTTTTTT. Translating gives CASSLRDPAGEKLFF. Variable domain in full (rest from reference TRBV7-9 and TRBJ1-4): DTGVSQNPRHKITKRGQNVTFRCDPISEHNRLYWYRQTLGQGPEFLTYFQNEAQLEKSRLLSDRFSAERPKGSFSTLEIQRTEQGDSAMYLCASSLRDPAGEKLFFGSGTQLSVL.

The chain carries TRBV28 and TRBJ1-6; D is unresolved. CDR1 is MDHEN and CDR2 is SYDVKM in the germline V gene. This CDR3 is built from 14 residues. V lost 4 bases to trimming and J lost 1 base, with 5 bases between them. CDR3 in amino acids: CASSYPSYNSPLHF. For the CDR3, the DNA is TGTGCCAGCAGTTACCCTTCCTATAATTCACCCCTCCACTTT.

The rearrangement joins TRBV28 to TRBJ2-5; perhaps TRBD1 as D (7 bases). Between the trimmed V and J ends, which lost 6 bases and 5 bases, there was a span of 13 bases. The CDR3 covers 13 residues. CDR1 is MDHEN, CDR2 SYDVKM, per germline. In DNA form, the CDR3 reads TGTGCCAGCAGGTTACAGGGGAGGGAGACCCAGTACTTC. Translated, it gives CASRLQGRETQYF.

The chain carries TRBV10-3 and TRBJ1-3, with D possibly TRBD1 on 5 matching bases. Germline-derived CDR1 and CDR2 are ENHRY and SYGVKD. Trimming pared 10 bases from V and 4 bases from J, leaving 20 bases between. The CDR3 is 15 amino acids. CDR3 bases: TGTGCCACGGAGACGGTTGGGGGATCCGGAAACACCATATATTTT. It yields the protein CATETVGGSGNTIYF.

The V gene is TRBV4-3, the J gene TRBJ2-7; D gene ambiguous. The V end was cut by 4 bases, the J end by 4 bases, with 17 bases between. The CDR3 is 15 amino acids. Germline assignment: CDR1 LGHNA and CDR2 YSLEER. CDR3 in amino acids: CASSRLKAQGYEQYF. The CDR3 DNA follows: TGCGCCAGCAGCCGGTTAAAGGCCCAAGGGTACGAGCAGTACTTC.

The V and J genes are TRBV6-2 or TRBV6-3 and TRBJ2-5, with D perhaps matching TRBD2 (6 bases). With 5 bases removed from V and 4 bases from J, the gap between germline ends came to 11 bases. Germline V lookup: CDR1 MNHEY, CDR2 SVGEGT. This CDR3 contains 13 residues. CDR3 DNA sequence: TGTGCCAGCAGTGAGACTAGGGGAGAGACCCAGTACTTC. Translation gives CASSETRGETQYF.

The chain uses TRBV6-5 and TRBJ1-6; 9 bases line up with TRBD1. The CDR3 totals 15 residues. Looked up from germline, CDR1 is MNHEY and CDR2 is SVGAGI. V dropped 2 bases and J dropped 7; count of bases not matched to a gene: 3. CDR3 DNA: TGTGCCAGCAGTTACGGGACAGGGCCCAATTCACCCCTCCACTTT. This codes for CASSYGTGPNSPLHF.

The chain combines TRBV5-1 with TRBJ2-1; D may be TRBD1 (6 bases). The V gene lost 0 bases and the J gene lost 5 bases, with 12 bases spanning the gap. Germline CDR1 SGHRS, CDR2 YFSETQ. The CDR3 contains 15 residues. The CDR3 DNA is TGCGCCAGCAGCTTGGCGGGACAAAAAGACAATGAGCAGTTCTTC. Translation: CASSLAGQKDNEQFF.

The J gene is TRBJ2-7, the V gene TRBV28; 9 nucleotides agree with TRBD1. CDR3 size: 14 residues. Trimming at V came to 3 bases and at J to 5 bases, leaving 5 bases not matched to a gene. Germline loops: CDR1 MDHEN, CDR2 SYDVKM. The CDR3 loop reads CASSLVDRGNEQYF. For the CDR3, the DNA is TGTGCCAGCAGTTTGGTGGACAGGGGAAACGAGCAGTACTTC.

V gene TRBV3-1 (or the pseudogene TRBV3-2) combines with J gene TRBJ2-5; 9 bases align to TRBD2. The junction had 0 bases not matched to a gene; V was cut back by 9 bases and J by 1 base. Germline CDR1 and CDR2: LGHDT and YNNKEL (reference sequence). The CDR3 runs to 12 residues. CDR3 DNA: TGTGCCAGGACTAGCGGCCAAGAGACCCAGTACTTC. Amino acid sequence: CARTSGQETQYF.

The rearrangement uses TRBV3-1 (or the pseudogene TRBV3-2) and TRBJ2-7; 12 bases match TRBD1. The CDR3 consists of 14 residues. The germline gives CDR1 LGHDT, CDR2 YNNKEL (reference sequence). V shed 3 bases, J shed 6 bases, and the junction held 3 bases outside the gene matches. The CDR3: CASSHGTGGSEQYF. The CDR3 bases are TGTGCCAGCAGCCACGGGACAGGGGGCAGCGAGCAGTACTTC.

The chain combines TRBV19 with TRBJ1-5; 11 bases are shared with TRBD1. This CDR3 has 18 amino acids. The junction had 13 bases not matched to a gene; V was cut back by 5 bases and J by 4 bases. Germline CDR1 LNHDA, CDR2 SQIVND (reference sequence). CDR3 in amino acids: CASSSERTGGIANQPQHF. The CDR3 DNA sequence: TGTGCCAGTAGTTCAGAAAGGACAGGGGGCATAGCAAATCAGCCCCAGCATTTT.

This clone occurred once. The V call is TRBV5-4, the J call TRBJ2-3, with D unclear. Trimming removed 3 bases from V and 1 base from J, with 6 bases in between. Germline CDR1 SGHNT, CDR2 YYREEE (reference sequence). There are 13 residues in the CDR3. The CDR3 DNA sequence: TGTGCCAGCAGCTCCCTTGGCACAGATACGCAGTATTTT. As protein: CASSSLGTDTQYF.

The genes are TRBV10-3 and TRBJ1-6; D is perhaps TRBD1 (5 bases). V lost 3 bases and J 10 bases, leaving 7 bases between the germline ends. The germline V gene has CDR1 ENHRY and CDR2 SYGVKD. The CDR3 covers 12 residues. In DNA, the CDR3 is TGTGCCATCAGTGACAGGGAGTCACCCCTCCACTTT. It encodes CAISDRESPLHF.

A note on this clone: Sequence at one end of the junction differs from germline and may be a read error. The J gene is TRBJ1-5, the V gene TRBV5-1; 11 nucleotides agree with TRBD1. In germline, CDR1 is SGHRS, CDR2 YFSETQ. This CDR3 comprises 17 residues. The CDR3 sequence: CARSWGQGGSSNQPQHF. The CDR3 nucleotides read TGCGCCCGCAGCTGGGGACAGGGGGGGAGTAGCAATCAGCCCCAGCATTTT.

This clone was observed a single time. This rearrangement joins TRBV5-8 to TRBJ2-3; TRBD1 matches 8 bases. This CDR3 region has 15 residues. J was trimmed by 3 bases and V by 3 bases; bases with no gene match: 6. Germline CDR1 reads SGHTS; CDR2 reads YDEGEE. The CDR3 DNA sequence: TGTGCCAGCAGCTCTCAGGGGGCTAGGACAGATACGCAGTATTTT. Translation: CASSSQGARTDTQYF.

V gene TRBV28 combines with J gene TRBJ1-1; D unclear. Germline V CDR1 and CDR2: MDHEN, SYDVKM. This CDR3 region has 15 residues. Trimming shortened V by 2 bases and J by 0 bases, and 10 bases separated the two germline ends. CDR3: CASSLAPLVNTEAFF. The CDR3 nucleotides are TGTGCCAGCAGTTTAGCTCCACTGGTGAACACTGAAGCTTTCTTT.

The CDR3 bases are TGTGCCAGCAGCCAAGACGGGGATAGGCTAGCGGGGGGGCTTTTCTACGAGCAGTACTTC. It translates to CASSQDGDRLAGGLFYEQYF. V is TRBV4-2 and J is TRBJ2-7; the match to TRBD2 covers 12 bases. V dropped 0 bases and J dropped 3; count of bases not matched to a gene: 15. The CDR3 extends over 20 amino acids. Germline-derived CDR1 and CDR2 are LGHNA and YNFKEQ.

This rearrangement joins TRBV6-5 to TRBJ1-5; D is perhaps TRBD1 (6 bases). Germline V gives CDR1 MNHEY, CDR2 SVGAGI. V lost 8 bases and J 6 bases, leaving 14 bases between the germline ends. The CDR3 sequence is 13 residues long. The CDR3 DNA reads TGTGCCAGCGCCAACAGGGTCAGTCAGCCCCAGCATTTT. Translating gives CASANRVSQPQHF.